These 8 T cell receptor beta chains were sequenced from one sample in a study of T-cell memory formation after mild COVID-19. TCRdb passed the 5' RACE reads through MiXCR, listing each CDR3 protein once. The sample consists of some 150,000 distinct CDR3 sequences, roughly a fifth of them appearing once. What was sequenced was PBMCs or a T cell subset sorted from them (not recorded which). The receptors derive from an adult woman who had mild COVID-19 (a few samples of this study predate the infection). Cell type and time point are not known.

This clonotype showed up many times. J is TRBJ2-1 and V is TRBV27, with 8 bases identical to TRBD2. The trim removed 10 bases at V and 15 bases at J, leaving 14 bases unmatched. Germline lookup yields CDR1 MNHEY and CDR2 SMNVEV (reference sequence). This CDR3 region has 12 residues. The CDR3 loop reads CATGTRGGGRFF. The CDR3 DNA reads TGTGCCACCGGGACTAGAGGGGGGGGTCGGTTCTTC.

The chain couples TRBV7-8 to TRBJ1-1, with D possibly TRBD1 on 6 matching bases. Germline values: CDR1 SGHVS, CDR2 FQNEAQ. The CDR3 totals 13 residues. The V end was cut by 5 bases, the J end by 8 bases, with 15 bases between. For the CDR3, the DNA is TGTGCCAGCAGCCCCGGGGGCGGGAGGGAAGCTTTCTTT. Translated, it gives CASSPGGGREAFF. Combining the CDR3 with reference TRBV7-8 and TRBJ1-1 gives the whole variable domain GAGVSQSPRYKVAKRGQDVALRCDPISGHVSLFWYQQALGQGPEFLTYFQNEAQLDKSGLPSDRFFAERPEGSVSTLKIQRTQQEDSAVYLCASSPGGGREAFFGQGTRLTVV.

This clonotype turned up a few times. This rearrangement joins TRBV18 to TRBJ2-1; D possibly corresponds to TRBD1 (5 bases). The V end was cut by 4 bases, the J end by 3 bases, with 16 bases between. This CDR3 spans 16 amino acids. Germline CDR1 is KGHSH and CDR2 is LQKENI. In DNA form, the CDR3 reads TGTGCCAGCTCACTTATTGGGGCAAAGATCTACAATGAGCAGTTCTTC. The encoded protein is CASSLIGAKIYNEQFF.

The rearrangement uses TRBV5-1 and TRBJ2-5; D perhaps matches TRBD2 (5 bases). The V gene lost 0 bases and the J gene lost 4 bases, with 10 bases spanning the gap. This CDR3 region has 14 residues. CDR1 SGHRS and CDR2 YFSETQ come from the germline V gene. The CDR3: CASSLEGLRETQYF. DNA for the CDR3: TGCGCCAGCAGCTTGGAAGGACTGCGAGAGACCCAGTACTTC.

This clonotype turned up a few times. CDR3 in DNA: TGTGCCAGCAGTAGTGGACGGGCCGCAAATGAAGCTTTCTTT. This codes for CASSSGRAANEAFF. The rearrangement links TRBV9 to TRBJ1-1; D gene ambiguous. The germline V gene encodes CDR1 SGDLS and CDR2 YYNGEE. This CDR3 has 14 residues. V lost 5 bases, J lost 7 bases, and 18 bases lay in between.

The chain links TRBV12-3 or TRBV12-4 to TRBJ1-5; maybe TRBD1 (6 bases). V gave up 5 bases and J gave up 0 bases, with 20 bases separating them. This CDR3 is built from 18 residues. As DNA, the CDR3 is TGTGCCAGCAGTCACCCTCCCGGGACAAGGTATAGCAATCAGCCCCAGCATTTT. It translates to CASSHPPGTRYSNQPQHF.

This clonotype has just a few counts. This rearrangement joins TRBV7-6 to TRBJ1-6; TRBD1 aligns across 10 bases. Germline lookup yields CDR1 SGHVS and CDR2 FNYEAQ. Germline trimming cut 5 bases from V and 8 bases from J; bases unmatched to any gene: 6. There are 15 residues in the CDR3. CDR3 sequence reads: CASSIRDRGDSPLHF. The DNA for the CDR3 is TGTGCCAGCAGCATTCGGGACAGGGGCGATTCACCCCTCCACTTT.

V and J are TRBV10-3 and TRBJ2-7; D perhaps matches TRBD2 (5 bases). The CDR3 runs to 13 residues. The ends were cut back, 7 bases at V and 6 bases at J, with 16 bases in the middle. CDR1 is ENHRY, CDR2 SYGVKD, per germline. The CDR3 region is CAIMNRDTGEQYF. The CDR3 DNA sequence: TGTGCCATCATGAACCGGGATACGGGCGAGCAGTACTTC.